Listed below are T cell receptor beta chains from one sample, sequenced in a study of response to subunit inactivated influenza vaccine. TCRdb itself ran the RT-PCR reads through MiXCR, one entry per CDR3 protein. The sample gives approximately 520,000 distinct CDR3 sequences, about 17% of which show up once; roughly 3% is in the top ten. Source: CD4+ T cells sorted from PBMCs, taken roughly 24 months after vaccination. These receptor sequences come from a man between 45 and 75 years old who received an inactivated influenza vaccine. The CDR3 runs from the conserved cysteine through the conserved F or W. Each record gives: V gene, clone size, D gene, J gene, CDR3 DNA, CDR3 protein. D genes are given only for firm matches. Rows may omit the clone size; those that give it use once, few, many or a size class.

>TRBV7-2|-|-|TRBJ2-3
TGTGCCAGCAGCGGACCCGGAGGGAGGTCAGATACGCAGTATTTT
CASSGPGGRSDTQYF
>TRBV27|few|-|TRBJ2-1
TGTGCCAGCAGTTTACCCAGGAGCCTCGGTGAGCAGTTCTTC
CASSLPRSLGEQFF
>TRBV5-1|few|TRBD2|TRBJ2-1
TGCGCCAGCAGCTCGGGTGGGACTAGCGGGGAGAATGAGCAGTTCTTC
CASSSGGTSGENEQFF
>TRBV12-3/TRBV12-4|-|TRBD1|TRBJ2-7
TGTGCCAGCAGTTTAAGACAGGGGGCGGGGGAGCAGTACTTC
CASSLRQGAGEQYF
>TRBV5-1|-|-|TRBJ2-2
TGCGCCAGGAACGACCCAGGGATGACTACCGGGGAGCTGTTTTTT
CARNDPGMTTGELFF
>TRBV20-1|-|-|TRBJ2-2
TGCAGTGCCCCGAAAGGGGGGTCCGGGGAGCTGTTTTTT
CSAPKGGSGELFF
>TRBV27|-|-|TRBJ1-2
TGTGCCAGCAGTTTAGGGGGGGCGAAGTTAGGAAATGGCTACACCTTC
CASSLGGAKLGNGYTF
>TRBV6-2/TRBV6-3|-|-|TRBJ1-2
TGTGCCAGCAGTTACTTGGCCGGGAATGGCTACACCTTC
CASSYLAGNGYTF
>TRBV28|-|-|TRBJ2-1
TGTGCCAGCAGTTTATATCTCAGTGAGCAGTTCTTC
CASSLYLSEQFF
>TRBV27|few|TRBD2|TRBJ2-7
TGTGCCAGCAGAACCAGGACTAGCGGGTCCTTCGAGCAGTACTTC
CASRTRTSGSFEQYF
>TRBV19|-|TRBD1|TRBJ1-2
TGTGCCAGTCGCGGGACAGGGGGCTCTAACTATGGCTACACCTTC
CASRGTGGSNYGYTF
>TRBV5-1|-|-|TRBJ1-2
TGCGCCAGCAGCCCGGCAGTCCTGTTAAACTATGGCTACACCTTC
CASSPAVLLNYGYTF
>TRBV12-3/TRBV12-4|-|TRBD1|TRBJ1-5
TGTGCCAGCAGCCCGGACAGGGCGGATCAGCCCCAGCATTTT
CASSPDRADQPQHF
>TRBV5-1|few|-|TRBJ1-3
TGCGCCAGCAGCTTCGGCGGGGGCGAATCTGGAAACACCATATATTTT
CASSFGGGESGNTIYF
>TRBV5-1|-|TRBD1|TRBJ2-7
TGCGCCAGCAGCCCTTCCGGGACAGGGGTGTCCGAGCAGTACTTC
CASSPSGTGVSEQYF
>TRBV12-3/TRBV12-4|many|-|TRBJ2-7
TGTGCCAGCAGTTTAATCTACGAGCAGTACTTC
CASSLIYEQYF
>TRBV7-2|many|-|TRBJ2-1
TGTGCCAGCAGCGGGTGGGTAAACAATGAGCAGTTCTTC
CASSGWVNNEQFF
>TRBV10-3|-|-|TRBJ1-5
TGTGCCATCAGTGAGTCGCCTCGAAATCAGCCCCAGCATTTT
CAISESPRNQPQHF
>TRBV20-1|-|-|TRBJ2-5
TGCAGTGCTAGTTTACAGGGTCGTGCGGAGACCCAGTACTTC
CSASLQGRAETQYF
>TRBV28|-|TRBD2|TRBJ2-1
TGTGCCAGCAGTTCCTCGGGACTAGCGGCTTACAATGAGCAGTTCTTC
CASSSSGLAAYNEQFF
>TRBV5-1|-|-|TRBJ1-6
TGCGCCAGCAGCTTGATAGAGTTACCTAATTCACCCCTCCACTTT
CASSLIELPNSPLHF
>TRBV6-5|-|TRBD1|TRBJ2-7
TGTGCCAGCAGTTACTCGGGGACAGGGGACTCCTACGAGCAGTACTTC
CASSYSGTGDSYEQYF
>TRBV6-1|few|TRBD1|TRBJ2-2
TGTGCCAGCAGGCAGGGGGCAGCCGGGGAGCTGTTTTTT
CASRQGAAGELFF
>TRBV12-3/TRBV12-4|many|-|TRBJ2-3
TGTGCCAGCAGCCCCGCCAGGGTGAATACGCAGTATTTT
CASSPARVNTQYF
>TRBV27|many|-|TRBJ1-1
TGTGCCAGCAGTTTATACAGGAACACTGAAGCTTTCTTT
CASSLYRNTEAFF